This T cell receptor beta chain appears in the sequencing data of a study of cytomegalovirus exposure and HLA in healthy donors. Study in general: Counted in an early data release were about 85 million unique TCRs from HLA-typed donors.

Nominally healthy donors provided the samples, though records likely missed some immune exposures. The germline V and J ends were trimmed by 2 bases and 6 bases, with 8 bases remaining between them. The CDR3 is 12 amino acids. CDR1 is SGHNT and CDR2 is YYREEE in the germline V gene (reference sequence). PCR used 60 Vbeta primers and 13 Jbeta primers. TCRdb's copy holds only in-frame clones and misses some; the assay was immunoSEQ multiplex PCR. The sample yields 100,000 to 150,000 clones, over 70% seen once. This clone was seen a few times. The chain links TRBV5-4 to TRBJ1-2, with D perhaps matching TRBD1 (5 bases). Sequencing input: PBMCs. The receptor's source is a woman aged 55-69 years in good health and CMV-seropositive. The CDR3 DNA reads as TGTGCCAGCAGCTTCGGGGGAGATGGCTACACCTTC. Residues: CASSFGGDGYTF.